This entry lists 4 T cell receptor beta chains sequenced from one sample in a study of blood T cell repertoires in COVID-19. Using immunoSEQ multiplex PCR, the repertoire was profiled, and TCRdb retains in-frame clones only, with some absent. The table includes 110,000 or so clones, roughly 80% detected once. Sample: peripheral blood. These receptors originate from a middle-aged woman with acute or convalescent COVID-19.

In its sample, this clone was seen many times. The chain combines TRBV5-1 with TRBJ1-5; no firm D call. The germline gives CDR1 SGHRS, CDR2 YFSETQ. The CDR3 length is 13 residues. Trimming cost V 5 bases and J 4 bases, with 10 bases left between them. Here the CDR3 DNA reads TGCGCCAGCAGTCCGACTGGGAATCAGCCCCAGCATTTT. This sequence encodes CASSPTGNQPQHF. Full variable domain (remainder filled in from reference TRBV5-1 and TRBJ1-5): KAGVTQTPRYLIKTRGQQVTLSCSPISGHRSVSWYQQTPGQGLQFLFEYFSETQRNKGNFPGRFSGRQFSNSRSEMNVSTLELGDSALYLCASSPTGNQPQHFGDGTRLSIL.

The gene calls are TRBV11-2 and TRBJ2-6; D may be TRBD2 (5 bases). Germline V gene data show CDR1 as SGHAT and CDR2 as FQNNGV. The CDR3 loop spans 15 amino acids. Trimming stripped 4 bases from V and 2 bases from J, with 9 bases between. CDR3 loop: CASSSGLPGANVLTF. For the CDR3, the DNA is TGTGCCAGCAGCTCCGGACTGCCTGGGGCCAACGTCCTGACTTTC.

This clone was seen a single time. The V call is TRBV7-6, the J call TRBJ2-5; 12 bases fit TRBD2. The trim removed 5 bases at V and 2 bases at J, leaving 3 bases unmatched. CDR1 and CDR2 from the germline V gene are SGHVS and FNYEAQ. This CDR3 is 15 amino acids long. In DNA form, the CDR3 reads TGTGCCAGCAGCCGGGGGACTAGCGGGCAAGAGACCCAGTACTTC. Translating gives CASSRGTSGQETQYF.

For the CDR3, the DNA is TGTGCCAGCTCAGGGGGCCGCTACGAGCAGTACTTC. This translates into CASSGGRYEQYF. The chain has TRBV19 and TRBJ2-7; TRBD1 matches at 8 bases. Trimming at V came to 9 bases and at J to 3 bases, leaving 4 bases not matched to a gene. In germline, CDR1 is LNHDA, CDR2 SQIVND (reference sequence). CDR3 length equals 12 residues.